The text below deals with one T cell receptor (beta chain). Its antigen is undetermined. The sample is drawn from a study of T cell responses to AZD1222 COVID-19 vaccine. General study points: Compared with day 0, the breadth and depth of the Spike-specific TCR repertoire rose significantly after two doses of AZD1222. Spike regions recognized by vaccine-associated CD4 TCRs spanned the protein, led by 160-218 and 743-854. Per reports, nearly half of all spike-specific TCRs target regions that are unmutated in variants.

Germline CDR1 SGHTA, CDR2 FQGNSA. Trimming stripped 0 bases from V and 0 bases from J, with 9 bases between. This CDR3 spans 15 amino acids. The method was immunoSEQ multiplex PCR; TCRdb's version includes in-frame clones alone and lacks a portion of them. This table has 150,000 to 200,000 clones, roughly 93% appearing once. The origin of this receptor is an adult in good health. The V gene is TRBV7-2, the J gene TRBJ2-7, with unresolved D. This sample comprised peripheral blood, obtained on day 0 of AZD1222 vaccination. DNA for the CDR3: TGTGCCAGCAGCTTAGCCCTACTTGACTCCTACGAGCAGTACTTC. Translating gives CASSLALLDSYEQYF.